This TCR beta chain was recovered during a study of blood T cell repertoires in COVID-19. Across the whole study: The samples span acute and convalescent COVID-19 from the United States, Italy and Spain. In each case, the material was cDNA or gDNA derived from T cells, B-cell-depleted T cells, or PBMCs.

In the source study's methods: Nucleated cell counts were estimated from reference gene primer amplification. Here immunoSEQ multiplex PCR was the method, and the copy in TCRdb shows in-frame clones only, minus some. That table gives V, J and clone size, and the DNA gave D and trimming. The table shows around 43,000 clones, with around 86% occurring only once. The germline V gene has CDR1 SQVTM and CDR2 ANQGSEA. V lost 7 bases to trimming and J lost 5 bases; unmatched junction nucleotides: 8. This CDR3 is 13 amino acids long. The sample consisted of peripheral blood. The chain joins TRBV29-1 to TRBJ2-5; 9 bases align to TRBD1. This clonotype was sampled from a man between 50 and 59 years old with active COVID-19. The CDR3 protein is CSGLQGARETQYF. CDR3 in DNA: TGCAGCGGCCTACAGGGGGCGAGGGAGACCCAGTACTTC.